The 28 T cell receptor beta chains below all came from one sample that was sequenced in a study of control samples from healthy donors and cancer patients. Only in-frame clones appear in the TCRdb table, and some are missing; sequencing was by immunoSEQ multiplex PCR. The data contain 110,000 to 150,000 clones, just under 95% of them singletons. What was sequenced was PBMCs. These receptors came from a man in his sixties with colorectal cancer.

The rearrangement uses TRBV24-1 and TRBJ2-1; D not certain. Looked up from germline, CDR1 is KGHDR and CDR2 is SFDVKD. V was pared by 4 bases and J by 4 bases, with 10 bases between. The CDR3 totals 14 residues. For the CDR3, the DNA is TGTGCCACCAGTGACGTGGATGGATACAATGAGCAGTTCTTC. Encoded protein: CATSDVDGYNEQFF.

The chain links TRBV9 to TRBJ1-3; possible D gene TRBD1, 5 bases. V shed 2 bases and J shed 0 bases, with 12 bases lying between them. Looked up from germline, CDR1 is SGDLS and CDR2 is YYNGEE. The CDR3 extends over 16 amino acids. This CDR3 is CASSVGGASSGNTIYF. DNA of the CDR3: TGTGCCAGCAGCGTGGGAGGGGCGAGCTCTGGAAACACCATATATTTT. The complete variable domain, with remaining parts taken from reference TRBV9 and TRBJ1-3, reads DSGVTQTPKHLITATGQRVTLRCSPRSGDLSVYWYQQSLDQGLQFLIQYYNGEERAKGNILERFSAQQFPDLHSELNLSSLELGDSALYFCASSVGGASSGNTIYFGEGSWLTVV.

The chain is built from TRBV27 and TRBJ1-6, with D hard to call. Trimming shortened V by 4 bases and J by 9 bases, and 16 bases separated the two germline ends. Per germline, CDR1 MNHEY and CDR2 SMNVEV (reference sequence). The CDR3 length is 15 residues. The DNA for the CDR3 is TGTGCCAGCAGTTCGTCCGGGATTTGGGGTTCACCCCTCCACTTT. Its protein product is CASSSSGIWGSPLHF.

The chain joins TRBV7-2 to TRBJ2-2; TRBD2 matches 10 bases. This CDR3 region has 18 residues. V shed 1 base, J shed 4 bases, and the junction held 9 bases outside the gene matches. CDR1 is SGHTA, CDR2 FQGNSA, per germline. In DNA, the CDR3 is TGTGCCAGCAGCTTAGTCCCAGCGGGGGGGCCGGGCACCGGGGAGCTGTTTTTT. Translating it yields CASSLVPAGGPGTGELFF.

The chain joins TRBV7-2 to TRBJ2-3, with TRBD1 matching 9 bases. With 4 bases clipped from V and 3 bases from J, the junction kept 2 bases outside the gene matches. This CDR3 has 14 amino acids. CDR1 and CDR2 (germline): SGHTA, FQGNSA. CDR3 protein: CASSSGQGTDTQYF. For the CDR3, the DNA is TGTGCCAGCAGCTCGGGACAGGGAACAGATACGCAGTATTTT.

This chain joins TRBV5-6 and TRBJ2-5; D unresolved. The CDR3 consists of 13 residues. The germline CDR1 and CDR2 sequences are SGHDT and YYEEEE. V dropped 1 base and J dropped 3 bases, with 7 bases sitting between them. CDR3 amino acids: CASSLRVEETQYF. DNA for the CDR3: TGTGCCAGCAGCTTGCGGGTAGAAGAGACCCAGTACTTC.

The V gene is TRBV12-3 or TRBV12-4, the J gene TRBJ2-7; 9 bases align to TRBD1. This CDR3 region has 13 residues. The V segment lost 6 bases and the J segment 6 bases; nucleotides outside the gene matches: 6. The CDR3: CASSKGQGGEQYF. The CDR3 region has the DNA TGTGCCAGCAGCAAGGGACAGGGAGGCGAGCAGTACTTC.

V and J are TRBV21-1 and TRBJ2-1. TRBV21-1 is shown as a pseudogene. This CDR3 comprises 15 residues. The CDR3 sequence is CASSICPETYNEQFF. The CDR3 coding sequence is TGTGCCAGCAGCATCTGTCCGGAAACCTACAATGAGCAGTTCTTC.

The chain couples TRBV6-5 to TRBJ2-2, with D possibly TRBD2 on 5 matching bases. Trimming took off 6 bases at V and 0 bases at J, with 11 bases between the two ends. From germline, CDR1 is MNHEY and CDR2 SVGAGI. The CDR3 runs to 15 residues. The CDR3 DNA sequence: TGTGCCAGCAGCGTAATGGACTCGAACACCGGGGAGCTGTTTTTT. Amino acid sequence: CASSVMDSNTGELFF.

The chain carries TRBV24-1 and TRBJ2-2; D possibly corresponds to TRBD2 (7 bases). The CDR3 covers 18 residues. The V and J ends lost 1 base and 0 bases respectively, with 14 bases between them. From germline, CDR1 is KGHDR and CDR2 SFDVKD. This chain's CDR3 is CATSDLGGDGSNTGELFF. The CDR3 DNA sequence: TGTGCCACCAGTGATTTAGGGGGGGACGGATCGAACACCGGGGAGCTGTTTTTT.

This chain connects TRBV5-1 to TRBJ2-2, with 13 bases matching TRBD2. The CDR3 is 16 residues long. Per the germline V gene, CDR1 is SGHRS and CDR2 is YFSETQ. V was clipped by 4 bases and J by 1 base; unmatched bases: 1. CDR3 residues: CASSRTSGGNTGELFF. CDR3 DNA: TGCGCCAGCAGCAGGACTAGCGGGGGGAACACCGGGGAGCTGTTTTTT.

The rearrangement uses TRBV11-2 and TRBJ2-7; TRBD1 might be the D (6 bases). Germline loops: CDR1 SGHAT, CDR2 FQNNGV. V was clipped by 0 bases and J by 2 bases, with 14 bases between them. The CDR3 totals 16 residues. The CDR3 DNA follows: TGTGCCAGCAGCTTAGATCAGGGGTCGGCCCCCTACGAGCAGTACTTC. This translates into CASSLDQGSAPYEQYF.

The chain is built from TRBV10-3 and TRBJ1-3; TRBD1 aligns across 8 bases. Per germline, CDR1 ENHRY and CDR2 SYGVKD. This CDR3 spans 15 amino acids. V dropped 2 bases and J dropped 6; count of bases not matched to a gene: 6. This CDR3 is CAISELRDRPNTIYF. CDR3 nucleotides: TGTGCCATCAGTGAGCTCCGGGACAGGCCAAACACCATATATTTT.

The chain combines TRBV13 with TRBJ1-5; D is uncertain. Between the trimmed V and J ends, which lost 3 bases and 0 bases, there was a span of 6 bases. This CDR3 has 14 residues. Germline-derived CDR1 and CDR2 are PRHDT and FYEKMQ (reference sequence). CDR3 loop: CASSLGYSNQPQHF. DNA of the CDR3: TGTGCCAGCAGCTTGGGATATAGCAATCAGCCCCAGCATTTT.

The rearrangement joins TRBV18 to TRBJ1-2; tentatively, D is TRBD1 (6 bases). The CDR3 has 14 amino acids. V was pared by 1 base and J by 3 bases, with 9 bases between. The germline CDR1 and CDR2 sequences are KGHSH and LQKENI. The CDR3, as DNA: TGTGCCAGCTCACCACGGTCAGGGGACTATGGCTACACCTTC. It encodes CASSPRSGDYGYTF.

The V and J genes are TRBV25-1 and TRBJ2-3; tentative D call: TRBD1 (6 bases). Per the germline V gene, CDR1 is MGHDK and CDR2 is SYGVNS. The CDR3 extends over 15 amino acids. Trimming stripped 1 base from V and 4 bases from J, with 12 bases between. This chain's CDR3 is CASSEFGGIPDTQYF. The CDR3 region has the DNA TGTGCCAGCAGTGAATTTGGGGGCATCCCAGATACGCAGTATTTT. Full variable domain (missing parts from reference TRBV25-1 and TRBJ2-3): EADIYQTPRYLVIGTGKKITLECSQTMGHDKMYWYQQDPGMELHLIHYSYGVNSTEKGDLSSESTVSRIRTEHFPLTLESARPSHTSQYLCASSEFGGIPDTQYFGPGTRLTVL.

The chain recombines TRBV7-9 with TRBJ2-3, with D possibly being TRBD2 (7 bases). The CDR3 runs to 12 residues. Germline assignment: CDR1 SEHNR and CDR2 FQNEAQ (reference sequence). The V end lost 6 bases, the J end lost 15 bases, and 19 bases lay between the germline ends. Here the CDR3 reads CASSSLGGGVYF. DNA for the CDR3: TGTGCCAGCAGTTCCCTTGGCGGGGGCGTCTATTTT.

This sequence joins TRBV7-9 and TRBJ1-4; the D is unclear. This CDR3 contains 14 residues. The V and J ends lost 1 base and 5 bases respectively, with 8 bases between them. Germline V CDR1 and CDR2: SEHNR, FQNEAQ (reference sequence). The CDR3 protein is CASSLGQPNEKLFF. The CDR3 DNA reads as TGTGCCAGCAGCTTAGGGCAGCCGAATGAAAAACTGTTTTTT.

This chain's CDR3 is CSAKSDNEQFF. The CDR3 DNA is TGCAGTGCCAAATCAGACAATGAGCAGTTCTTC. The chain employs TRBV20-1 and TRBJ2-1; D not resolved. Trimming took 6 bases from V and 5 from J, leaving 8 bases between them. The CDR3 extends over 11 amino acids. Per the germline V gene, CDR1 is DFQATT and CDR2 is SNEGSKA (reference sequence).

The chain carries TRBV18 and TRBJ2-3; D may be TRBD2 (5 bases). Trimming shortened V by 0 bases and J by 6 bases, and 13 bases separated the two germline ends. This CDR3 comprises 15 residues. Germline V CDR1 and CDR2: KGHSH, LQKENI. CDR3 sequence: CASSPPMRAEDTQYF. The DNA of the CDR3 is TGTGCCAGCTCACCACCGATGCGGGCAGAGGATACGCAGTATTTT.

The chain couples TRBV25-1 to TRBJ2-3; tentatively, D is TRBD2 (6 bases). The CDR3 length is 17 residues. Trimming shortened V by 1 base and J by 2 bases, and 16 bases separated the two germline ends. Germline CDR1 reads MGHDK; CDR2 reads SYGVNS. The CDR3 is CASSESKGTSTTDTQYF. CDR3 nucleotide sequence: TGTGCCAGCAGTGAATCGAAGGGAACTAGCACCACAGATACGCAGTATTTT.

This chain connects TRBV12-3 or TRBV12-4 to TRBJ1-1, with TRBD1 as a possible D gene (5 bases). CDR3 length: 13 residues. Trimming cost V 2 bases and J 10 bases, with 14 bases left between them. The CDR3 spells CASSLFGGSGAFF. The CDR3 DNA follows: TGTGCCAGCAGTTTATTCGGGGGTTCCGGAGCTTTCTTT.

This clone occurred once. The chain employs TRBV4-3 and TRBJ1-6; D not certain. Germline lookup yields CDR1 LGHNA and CDR2 YSLEER. The CDR3 sequence is 17 residues long. V lost 0 bases, J lost 0 bases, and 9 bases lay in between. The CDR3 nucleotides are TGCGCCAGCAGCCAAGATGATCCGAGCTCCTATAATTCACCCCTCCACTTT. Residues: CASSQDDPSSYNSPLHF.

V and J are TRBV7-9 and TRBJ2-5; the D is unclear. Trimming removed 1 base at V and 6 bases at J, with 9 bases between. The germline gives CDR1 SEHNR, CDR2 FQNEAQ (reference sequence). The CDR3 consists of 13 residues. The CDR3 loop reads CASSLVNWQTQYF. The CDR3 nucleotides read TGTGCCAGCAGCTTAGTCAACTGGCAGACCCAGTACTTC.

V and J are TRBV28 and TRBJ1-6; 8 nucleotides line up with TRBD1. Trimming at V came to 7 bases and at J to 0 bases, leaving 8 bases not matched to a gene. The CDR3 extends over 17 amino acids. The germline gives CDR1 MDHEN, CDR2 SYDVKM. The CDR3 is CASTGHRGSSYNSPLHF. DNA of the CDR3: TGTGCCAGCACCGGGCACAGGGGGAGCTCCTATAATTCACCCCTCCACTTT.

The rearrangement links TRBV24-1 to TRBJ2-1, with a tentative D call TRBD1 (6 bases). V lost 5 bases and J lost 4, with 17 bases in between. CDR1 KGHDR and CDR2 SFDVKD come from the germline V gene. This CDR3 is 16 amino acids long. The CDR3 region is CATSGETGLGYNEQFF. In DNA, the CDR3 is TGTGCCACCAGTGGCGAAACAGGGTTAGGGTACAATGAGCAGTTCTTC.

In this sample, this clone turned up a few times. This rearrangement joins TRBV6-5 to TRBJ2-7; 8 bases align to TRBD1. The CDR3 totals 15 residues. With V trimmed by 6 bases and J by 5 bases, 12 bases remained unmatched. The germline V gene encodes CDR1 MNHEY and CDR2 SVGAGI. The CDR3 reads CASRLAGQGKDEQYF. CDR3 nucleotides: TGTGCCAGCAGATTAGCTGGACAGGGCAAGGACGAGCAGTACTTC.

This chain joins TRBV10-2 and TRBJ1-1; a weak D match, TRBD1 (5 bases). Trimming shortened V by 7 bases and J by 2 bases, and 11 bases separated the two germline ends. CDR1 and CDR2 (germline): WSHSY, SAAADI. The CDR3 is made up of 13 amino acids. The CDR3 protein is CASKNTGNTEAFF. In DNA, the CDR3 is TGCGCCAGCAAAAACACAGGAAACACTGAAGCTTTCTTT.